Listed here are 29 T cell receptor beta chains from one sample, sequenced in a study of graft-versus-host responses after intestinal transplantation. These receptors have no known antigen. Profiling relied on immunoSEQ multiplex PCR, and the TCRdb table lists in-frame clones only, not all of them. The sample yields about 82,000 clones, approximately 90% seen once. This specimen consisted of unstimulated CD4+ T cells sorted from spleen or lymph node cells, obtained before transplant. The receptor set was obtained from a human donor who was the organ donor for an intestinal transplant.

This clone was seen only once. The chain combines TRBV7-6 with TRBJ1-5, with D hard to call. Germline-derived CDR1 and CDR2 are SGHVS and FNYEAQ. This CDR3 spans 15 amino acids. V was cut by 5 bases and J by 0 bases, with 11 bases left in between. CDR3 region: CASSPTTHSNQPQHF. The CDR3 region has the DNA TGTGCCAGCAGCCCAACCACACATAGCAATCAGCCCCAGCATTTT.

The chain combines TRBV5-1 with TRBJ2-2; possibly TRBD1 for D (5 bases). V lost 4 bases to trimming and J lost 1 base, with 14 bases between them. CDR3 length: 16 amino acids. CDR1 and CDR2 (germline): SGHRS, YFSETQ. This chain's CDR3 is CASSPGRGQNTGELFF. The DNA for the CDR3 is TGCGCCAGCAGCCCCGGGCGTGGACAGAACACCGGGGAGCTGTTTTTT.

V is TRBV2 and J is TRBJ2-7; D ambiguous. Germline CDR1 and CDR2: SNHLY and FYNNEI. Trimming pared 7 bases from V and 0 bases from J, leaving 10 bases between. The CDR3 sequence is 13 residues long. CDR3 sequence (DNA): TGTGCCAGCACACAGCAATTCTCCTACGAGCAGTACTTC. Its translation is CASTQQFSYEQYF.

J is TRBJ1-1 and V is TRBV6-1; no firm D call. This CDR3 region has 13 residues. Between the trimmed V and J ends, which lost 1 base and 2 bases, there was a span of 5 bases. The germline V gene encodes CDR1 MNHNS and CDR2 SASEGT. CDR3 nucleotides: TGTGCCAGCAGTGAAGACAGAAACACTGAAGCTTTCTTT. Translation: CASSEDRNTEAFF.

This chain joins TRBV30 and TRBJ1-2, with D maybe TRBD1 (5 bases). V gave up 4 bases and J gave up 1 base, with 19 bases separating them. CDR1 is GTSNPN, CDR2 SVGIG, per germline (reference sequence). The CDR3 sequence is 16 residues long. CDR3 protein: CAWKGQGAIINYGYTF. The CDR3 nucleotides read TGTGCCTGGAAAGGGCAGGGCGCGATAATTAACTATGGCTACACCTTC.

This chain links TRBV30 with TRBJ2-7; possibly TRBD2 for D (5 bases). V shed 2 bases and J shed 4 bases, with 12 bases lying between them. The CDR3 covers 13 residues. Germline-derived CDR1 and CDR2 are GTSNPN and SVGIG (reference sequence). The CDR3 reads CAWSKEEKYEQYF. The CDR3 DNA reads TGTGCCTGGAGTAAGGAGGAGAAGTACGAGCAGTACTTC. Full variable domain (missing parts from reference TRBV30 and TRBJ2-7): SQTIHQWPATLVQPVGSPLSLECTVEGTSNPNLYWYRQAAGRGLQLLFYSVGIGQISSEVPQNLSASRPQDRQFILSSKKLLLSDSGFYLCAWSKEEKYEQYFGPGTRLTVT.

The rearrangement links TRBV19 to TRBJ2-7; 10 nucleotides align to TRBD2. Trimming cost V 10 bases and J 1 base; bases outside gene matches: 16. CDR1 and CDR2 (germline): LNHDA, SQIVND (reference sequence). CDR3 length: 17 residues. Written as DNA, the CDR3 is TGTGCCACCCGAAACACTACAGCGGGAGGGCGGTCCTACGAGCAGTACTTC. Translated, it gives CATRNTTAGGRSYEQYF.

The V call is TRBV12-5, the J call TRBJ1-2; 7 nucleotides agree with TRBD1. Losses at the gene ends were 3 bases for V and 3 bases for J; bases not matched to a gene: 7. The germline V gene encodes CDR1 LGHNT and CDR2 FRNRAP. The CDR3 spans 15 residues. This CDR3 is CASGFLNTGDYGYTF. DNA for the CDR3: TGTGCTAGTGGTTTTCTAAACACAGGGGACTATGGCTACACCTTC.

V gene TRBV11-2 combines with J gene TRBJ1-2; TRBD1 aligns across 7 bases. The CDR3 has 13 residues. Germline lookup yields CDR1 SGHAT and CDR2 FQNNGV. The ends lost 1 base at V and 12 bases at J; junction bases unmatched: 8. The CDR3 loop is CASSLAYPGQNTF. DNA of the CDR3: TGTGCCAGCAGCTTAGCTTATCCGGGACAGAACACCTTC.

The CDR3 nucleotides read TGTGCCAGCAGCCTGAGGGGGGGGGCCTACAATGAGCAGTTCTTC. Protein product: CASSLRGGAYNEQFF. V gene TRBV7-8 combines with J gene TRBJ2-1; tentative D call: TRBD2 (7 bases). The CDR3 runs 15 residues. Trimming left V 5 bases short and J 2 bases short, with 13 bases between. Germline CDR1 SGHVS, CDR2 FQNEAQ.

The rearrangement joins TRBV5-1 to TRBJ2-6; D is unresolved. CDR1 SGHRS and CDR2 YFSETQ come from the germline V gene. The CDR3 extends over 14 amino acids. The V end was cut by 8 bases, the J end by 4 bases, with 13 bases between. CDR3 in DNA: TGCGCCAGTACCTCGGGTTCAGGGGCCAACGTCCTGACTTTC. Amino acid sequence: CASTSGSGANVLTF.

The chain combines TRBV29-1 with TRBJ2-3; D is ambiguous. V dropped 1 base and J dropped 4 bases, with 9 bases sitting between them. The CDR3 length is 13 residues. From germline, CDR1 is SQVTM and CDR2 ANQGSEA. The CDR3 DNA sequence: TGCAGCGTTGAAGGCAGGTACCCAGATACGCAGTATTTT. This codes for CSVEGRYPDTQYF.

The chain carries TRBV2 and TRBJ1-5, with D perhaps TRBD1 (5 bases). Germline lookup yields CDR1 SNHLY and CDR2 FYNNEI. V shed 6 bases and J shed 0 bases, with 9 bases lying between them. This CDR3 comprises 14 residues. In DNA form, the CDR3 reads TGTGCCAGCAGCCGAGACAGTAGCAATCAGCCCCAGCATTTT. Protein sequence: CASSRDSSNQPQHF.

The rearrangement uses TRBV27 and TRBJ2-1; TRBD2 aligns across 10 bases. CDR1 is MNHEY, CDR2 SMNVEV, per germline (reference sequence). The length of the CDR3 is 17 residues. With V trimmed by 3 bases and J by 10 bases, 15 bases remained unmatched. The CDR3 nucleotides are TGTGCCAGCAGTTTTCTTGCTAGCGGGAGTACTGCCCGCGAGCAGTTCTTC. This sequence encodes CASSFLASGSTAREQFF.

The chain carries TRBV4-1 and TRBJ2-2, with 12 bases matching TRBD2. The V and J ends lost 0 bases and 4 bases, in that order; junction bases with no gene match: 15. The CDR3 is 21 amino acids. CDR1 and CDR2 from the germline V gene are MGHRA and YSYEKL. The CDR3 bases are TGCGCCAGCAGCCAAGATCAGGCTAGCGGGAGGGCCGGGAAAAGCACCGGGGAGCTGTTTTTT. This sequence encodes CASSQDQASGRAGKSTGELFF.

The chain couples TRBV28 to TRBJ1-4, with a weak D call TRBD1 (6 bases). The CDR3 totals 14 residues. Germline loops: CDR1 MDHEN, CDR2 SYDVKM. V was pared by 5 bases and J by 2 bases, with 9 bases between. CDR3 in amino acids: CASSPGDTNEKLFF. In nucleotides, the CDR3 is TGTGCCAGCAGTCCAGGGGACACTAATGAAAAACTGTTTTTT.

The chain couples TRBV27 to TRBJ1-2; 7 nucleotides agree with TRBD1. CDR3 length: 13 amino acids. After removal of 3 bases from V and 4 bases from J, the junction contained 2 bases not matched to a gene. The germline V gene encodes CDR1 MNHEY and CDR2 SMNVEV (reference sequence). The chain's CDR3 is CASSLSGGYGYTF. The CDR3 DNA reads TGTGCCAGCAGTTTGTCAGGGGGCTATGGCTACACCTTC.

This CDR3 is CASSLHSGSYEQYF. The CDR3, as DNA: TGTGCCAGCAGCTTACACAGCGGGAGCTACGAGCAGTACTTC. The rearrangement uses TRBV7-9 and TRBJ2-5, with 8 nucleotides matching TRBD2. The end of the DNA fits TRBJ2-7 better, so the J call may be wrong. The CDR3 is 14 amino acids. Germline lookup yields CDR1 SEHNR and CDR2 FQNEAQ (reference sequence).

This rearrangement joins TRBV27 to TRBJ1-5; TRBD1 agrees at 7 bases. Germline CDR1 and CDR2: MNHEY and SMNVEV (reference sequence). V shed 7 bases, J shed 4 bases, and the junction held 22 bases outside the gene matches. The CDR3 loop spans 19 amino acids. Here the CDR3 reads CASTLDPDRPLNSNQPQHF. CDR3 in DNA: TGTGCCAGCACCTTAGATCCGGACAGGCCCCTAAATTCTAATCAGCCCCAGCATTTT.

The V gene is TRBV30, the J gene TRBJ1-2; 8 positions agree with TRBD1. This CDR3 comprises 13 residues. J lost 6 bases, V lost 3 bases, and 6 bases had no gene match. Looked up from germline, CDR1 is GTSNPN and CDR2 is SVGIG (reference sequence). The chain's CDR3 is CAWSTGGADGYTF. CDR3 sequence (DNA): TGTGCCTGGAGCACAGGGGGGGCGGATGGCTACACCTTC.

The chain joins TRBV10-1 to TRBJ2-1; 10 bases are a match to TRBD1. Unmatched junction bases numbered 6, after V lost 3 bases and J lost 7 bases. Per germline, CDR1 WNHNN and CDR2 SYGVQD (reference sequence). The CDR3 sequence is 15 residues long. CDR3 protein: CASSDGGQGGNEQFF. The CDR3 DNA reads as TGCGCCAGCAGTGATGGAGGACAGGGGGGGAATGAGCAGTTCTTC.

This chain uses TRBV11-3 with TRBJ2-3, with 13 bases aligning to TRBD2. With 5 bases clipped from V and 5 bases from J, the junction kept 7 bases outside the gene matches. The germline V gene encodes CDR1 SGHNT and CDR2 YENEEA. The CDR3 is 16 amino acids. The CDR3 region has the DNA TGTGCCAGCAGCCGTTGGACTAGCGGGGGTTTAGATACGCAGTATTTT. It yields the protein CASSRWTSGGLDTQYF.

V is TRBV11-2 and J is TRBJ1-2; D is uncertain. Per the germline V gene, CDR1 is SGHAT and CDR2 is FQNNGV. CDR3 length equals 14 residues. Trimming removed 1 base at V and 3 bases at J, with 9 bases between. The CDR3 protein is CASSLAHGDYGYTF. The CDR3 DNA follows: TGTGCCAGCAGCTTAGCCCACGGGGACTATGGCTACACCTTC.

The V and J genes are TRBV5-1 and TRBJ2-3; 9 positions agree with TRBD2. V lost 4 bases, J lost 7 bases, and 7 bases stayed unmatched. This CDR3 region has 14 residues. Germline CDR1 is SGHRS and CDR2 is YFSETQ. As DNA, the CDR3 is TGCGCCAGCAGCCCCTTTAGCGGGAGTAATACGCAGTATTTT. Its protein product is CASSPFSGSNTQYF.

This sequence joins TRBV6-1 and TRBJ1-3; 8 bases line up with TRBD1. The CDR3 spans 19 residues. The V gene's germline CDR1 is MNHNS and CDR2 SASEGT. The trim removed 4 bases at V and 0 bases at J, leaving 14 bases unmatched. The CDR3 region is CASSGTGGYRGISGNTIYF. The CDR3 DNA sequence: TGTGCCAGCAGTGGGACCGGGGGGTACAGGGGGATCTCTGGAAACACCATATATTTT.

This clone appeared once. The CDR3 DNA follows: TGTGCCTGGGCCCAGCGGGAGGGCCGAGGTGAGCAGTTCTTC. Residues: CAWAQREGRGEQFF. The chain combines TRBV30 with TRBJ2-1, with 10 nucleotides matching TRBD2. V was pared by 5 bases and J by 9 bases, with 10 bases of the junction left unmatched. The CDR3 loop spans 14 amino acids. Germline loops: CDR1 GTSNPN, CDR2 SVGIG (reference sequence).

In DNA form, the CDR3 reads TGCAGCGTTGGGCCCCTGGACATCTCGGGCACAGATACGCAGTATTTT. This translates into CSVGPLDISGTDTQYF. V usage is TRBV29-1 and J usage is TRBJ2-3; the D gene is possibly TRBD1 (5 bases). The CDR3 consists of 16 residues. Germline V lookup: CDR1 SQVTM, CDR2 ANQGSEA. The V end lost 4 bases, the J end lost 1 base, and 18 bases lay between the germline ends.

The CDR3 bases are TGTGCCAGCAGCTTAGCCGGTGAGAGCTCCTACGAGCAGTACTTC. Its translation: CASSLAGESSYEQYF. V and J are TRBV13 and TRBJ2-7; D gene unclear. The CDR3 is 15 residues long. V was trimmed by 1 base and J by 0 bases, leaving 10 bases between them. Germline assignment: CDR1 PRHDT and CDR2 FYEKMQ (reference sequence).

This chain uses TRBV5-4 with TRBJ1-2; D call uncertain. Germline assignment: CDR1 SGHNT and CDR2 YYREEE (reference sequence). CDR3 length equals 12 residues. Trimming pared 1 base from V and 4 bases from J, leaving 5 bases between. The CDR3 reads CASSLFSYGYTF. CDR3 in DNA: TGTGCCAGCAGCTTGTTCAGCTATGGCTACACCTTC.